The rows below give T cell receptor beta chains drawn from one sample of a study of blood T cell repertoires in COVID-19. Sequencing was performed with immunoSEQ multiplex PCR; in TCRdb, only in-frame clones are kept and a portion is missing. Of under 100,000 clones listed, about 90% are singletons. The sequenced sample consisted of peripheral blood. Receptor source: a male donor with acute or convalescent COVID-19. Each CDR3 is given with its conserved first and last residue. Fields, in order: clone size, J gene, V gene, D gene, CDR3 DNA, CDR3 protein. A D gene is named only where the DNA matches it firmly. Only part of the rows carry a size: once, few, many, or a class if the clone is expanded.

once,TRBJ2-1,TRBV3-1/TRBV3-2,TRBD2,TGTGCCAGCAGTGACCTAGCGGGGGGTCTCAATGAGCAGTTCTTC,CASSDLAGGLNEQFF
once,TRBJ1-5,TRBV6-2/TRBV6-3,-,TGTGCCAGCAGTTACTTGGGCCGAGATCAGCCCCAGCATTTT,CASSYLGRDQPQHF
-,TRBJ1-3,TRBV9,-,TGTGCCAGCAGCACTAGTGCACTTGGAAACACCATATATTTT,CASSTSALGNTIYF
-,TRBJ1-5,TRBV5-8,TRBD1,TGTGCCAGCAGCTCCCGGGACAGGTCGCTCGGGGATCAGCCCCAGCATTTT,CASSSRDRSLGDQPQHF
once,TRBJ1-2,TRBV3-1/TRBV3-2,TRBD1,TGTGCCAGCAGCCTACAGGGGTTGGATGGCTACACCTTC,CASSLQGLDGYTF
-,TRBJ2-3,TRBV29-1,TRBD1,TGCAGCGTTGCAGGACAGGGGGGGACAGATACGCAGTATTTT,CSVAGQGGTDTQYF
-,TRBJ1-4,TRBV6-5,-,TGTGCCAGCAGTTACCGGTTGGCTAATGAAAAACTGTTTTTT,CASSYRLANEKLFF
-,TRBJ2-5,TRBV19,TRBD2,TGTGCCAGTAGTAAAGATACTAGCGGGGCCGGGACCCAGTACTTC,CASSKDTSGAGTQYF
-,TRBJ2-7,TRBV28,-,TGTGCCAGCAGTTTACGGCAGGGAAGGTCCGAGCAGTACTTC,CASSLRQGRSEQYF
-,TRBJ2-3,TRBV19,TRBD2,TGTGCCAGTAGTGGACTAGCGGGGGTGGATACGCAGTATTTT,CASSGLAGVDTQYF
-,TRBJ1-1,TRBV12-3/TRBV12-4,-,TGTGCCAGCAAAGTAGGGGACACTGAAGCTTTCTTT,CASKVGDTEAFF
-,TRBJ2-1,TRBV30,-,TGTGCCTGGGGGTCACGGGGGTACAATGAGCAGTTCTTC,CAWGSRGYNEQFF
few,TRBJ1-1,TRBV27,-,TGTGCCAGCATTTTAAAGGGGGGGACTGAAGCTTTCTTT,CASILKGGTEAFF
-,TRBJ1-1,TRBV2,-,TGTGCCAGCAGTGAGGAGGCTGTGAACACTGAAGCTTTCTTT,CASSEEAVNTEAFF
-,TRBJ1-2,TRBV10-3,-,TGTGCCATCAGTGCAGTAAGGGACACCCAAACTAACTATGGCTACACCTTC,CAISAVRDTQTNYGYTF
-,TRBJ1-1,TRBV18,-,TGTGCCAGCTCACCACGGCGGAGAGAGATGAACACTGAAGCTTTCTTT,CASSPRRREMNTEAFF
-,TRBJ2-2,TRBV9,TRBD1,TGTGCCAGCAGCGTAGATGGGACAGCGAACACCGGGGAGCTGTTTTTT,CASSVDGTANTGELFF
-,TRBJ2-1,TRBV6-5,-,TGTGCCTCTCAAAGGAGGGCCGACCTCAACAATGAGCAGTTCTTC,CASQRRADLNNEQFF
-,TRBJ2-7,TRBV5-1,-,TGCGCCAGCAGCAATTACTCCAACCCCAACCAGGGGGAGCAGTACTTC,CASSNYSNPNQGEQYF
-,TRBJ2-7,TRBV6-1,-,TGTGCCAGCAGTGAAGACAGGGCGGTCTACGAGCAGTACTTC,CASSEDRAVYEQYF
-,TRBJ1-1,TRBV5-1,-,TGCGCCAGCAGCCAGGCCATGAACACTGAAGCTTTCTTT,CASSQAMNTEAFF
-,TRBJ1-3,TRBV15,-,TGTGCCACCAGCAGCATGATGGCAGGGGTAGGAAACACCATATATTTT,CATSSMMAGVGNTIYF
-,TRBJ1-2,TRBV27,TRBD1,TGTGCCAGCAGTATATCGGGACAGGTCTATGGCTACACCTTC,CASSISGQVYGYTF
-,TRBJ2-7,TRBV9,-,TGTGCCAGCAGCGTAGCTGGTCAGGGCTACGAGCAGTACTTC,CASSVAGQGYEQYF
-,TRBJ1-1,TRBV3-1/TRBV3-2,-,TGTGCCAGCAGCCAACCCACAGAGAACACTGAAGCTTTCTTT,CASSQPTENTEAFF
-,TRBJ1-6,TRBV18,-,TGTGCCAGCTCACAGGAGAATTCACCCCTCCACTTT,CASSQENSPLHF
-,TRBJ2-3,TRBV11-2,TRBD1,TGTGCCAGCAGCCGAGGGCAGGGGGCGGGCACAGATACGCAGTATTTT,CASSRGQGAGTDTQYF
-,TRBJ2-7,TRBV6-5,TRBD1,TGTGCCAGCAGTTTACAGGGGGGCAGCAACGAGCAGTACTTC,CASSLQGGSNEQYF
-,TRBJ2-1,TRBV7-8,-,TGTGCCAGCAGCTCCGGGACAGGGGGACCTAGCGGGGGCCATAGCTCCTACAATGAGCAGTTCTTC,CASSSGTGGPSGGHSSYNEQFF
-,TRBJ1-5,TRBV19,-,TGTGCCAGTAGTACTGCGGAGGCCCTTCGTCAGCCCCAGCATTTT,CASSTAEALRQPQHF
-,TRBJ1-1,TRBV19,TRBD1,TGTGCCAGTAAAGCGGGACAGGGCCTGAACACTGAAGCTTTCTTT,CASKAGQGLNTEAFF
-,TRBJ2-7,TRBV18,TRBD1,TGTGCCAGCTCCCCGGGACAGGGGGAGTGGAGCGAGCAGTACTTC,CASSPGQGEWSEQYF
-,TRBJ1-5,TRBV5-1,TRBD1,TGCGCCAGCAGCTTGGCAGGGGGAAGCAATCAGCCCCAGCATTTT,CASSLAGGSNQPQHF